This TCR beta chain was profiled in a study of CD8+ T cells in alopecia areata. Alopecia areata patients provided lesional scalp punch biopsies and peripheral blood, both collected for the study. PBMCs provided sorted CD4+ and CD8+ T cells. RNA extraction was followed by reverse transcription into cDNA, which acted as the sequencing template. Repertoires were generated with immunoSEQ multiplex PCR, while TCRdb's copy carries only in-frame clones and drops some. This sample carries around 30,000 clones, over 65% of them seen once, and the ten largest clones take around 19%. With regard to this clone: Antigen: not known.

Whole-study results and caveats: Tissue-resident alphabeta T cells belonging to normal skin likewise get sequenced within scalp specimens.

This TCR derives from a human donor with alopecia areata. Sequencing input: NKG2D-low CD8+ T cells sorted from blood.

The CDR3: CASRGDSLDEQYF. CDR3 nucleotide sequence: TGTGCCAGCAGGGGTGACTCCCTCGACGAGCAGTACTTC. V and J are TRBV27 and TRBJ2-7; no reliable D call. Trimming left V 6 bases short and J 5 bases short, with 14 bases between. There are 13 residues in the CDR3. The germline V gene encodes CDR1 MNHEY and CDR2 SMNVEV (reference sequence).